This T cell receptor beta chain was observed in a study of T cell responses to AZD1222 COVID-19 vaccine. Clones were read by immunoSEQ multiplex PCR, and TCRdb kept only the in-frame ones, dropping some. The sample holds over 100,000 clones; approximately 90% are singletons and the top ten take less than 9%. Points from the study as a whole: Close to half of all spike-specific TCRs reportedly target regions of the variants that are unmutated.

About this clone itself: What it recognizes is unknown.

The V and J ends lost 6 bases and 3 bases respectively, with 17 bases between them. CDR1 is SGHTA, CDR2 FQGTGA, per germline. The CDR3 contains 15 residues. The sequence came from an adult in good health. The rearrangement uses TRBV7-3 and TRBJ1-2, with a possible D match to TRBD1 (5 bases). The sample consisted of peripheral blood, taken on day 0 of AZD1222 vaccination. CDR3 DNA: TGTGCCAGCAGACAGCAGGGCGTGGGCGACTATGGCTACACCTTC. It yields the protein CASRQQGVGDYGYTF.